This T cell receptor beta chain is drawn from a study of T cells after yellow fever vaccination. Overall study results and limits: Contaminating bulk clonotypes could be abundant in FACS-sorted repertoires.

5'RACE template switching generated TCR cDNA, adding a universal primer site and UMIs. TCRdb reprocessed the 5' RACE reads via MiXCR and lists one record per CDR3 protein. This sample has approximately 600,000 distinct CDR3 sequences; about 12% occur once, and the top ten carry about 15%. The sample holds a few counts of this clonotype. Its antigen is undetermined. The CDR3 consists of 13 residues. Trimming took 4 bases from V and 8 from J; bases not matched to a gene: 5. Per germline, CDR1 SGDLS and CDR2 YYNGEE. The rearrangement links TRBV9 to TRBJ2-1; 8 bases agree with TRBD1. This receptor was identified in a man in his thirties or forties who received the YFV17D yellow fever vaccine. This sample comprised PBMCs, obtained on the day of the yellow fever booster vaccination. This CDR3 reads CASSSEDRDEQFF. Here the CDR3 DNA reads TGTGCCAGCAGCTCCGAGGACAGGGATGAGCAGTTCTTC.